The TCR beta chain under discussion was sequenced for a study of beta chain features in type 1 diabetes. Per germline, CDR1 SGHDN and CDR2 FVKESK. There are 12 residues in the CDR3. The V gene lost 2 bases and the J gene lost 8 bases, with 8 bases spanning the gap. Of the isolated RNA, all was reverse transcribed, and so the sequenced material was expressed TCRB transcripts. Profiling relied on immunoSEQ multiplex PCR, and the TCRdb table lists in-frame clones only, not all of them. Here the sample spans hundreds of thousands of clones, 15% to 20% being singletons. The sequenced sample was naive CD4+ T cells from blood. This sequence joins TRBV14 and TRBJ2-3; unclear D gene. This TCR came from a young woman in good health. CDR3 coding DNA: TGTGCCAGCAGCCAAAGGCGGACTACGCAGTATTTT. It codes for CASSQRRTTQYF.